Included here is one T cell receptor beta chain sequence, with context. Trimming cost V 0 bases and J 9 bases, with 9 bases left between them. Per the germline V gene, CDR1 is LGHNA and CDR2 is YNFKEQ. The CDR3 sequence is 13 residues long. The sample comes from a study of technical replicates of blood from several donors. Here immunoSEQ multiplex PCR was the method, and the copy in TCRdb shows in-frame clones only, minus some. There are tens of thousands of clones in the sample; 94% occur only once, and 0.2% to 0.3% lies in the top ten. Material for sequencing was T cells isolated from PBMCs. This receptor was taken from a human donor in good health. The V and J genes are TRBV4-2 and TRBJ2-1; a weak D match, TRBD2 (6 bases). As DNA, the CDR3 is TGTGCCAGCAGCCAAGAATTGGGGGGTGAGCAGTTCTTC. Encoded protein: CASSQELGGEQFF.